The 16 T cell receptor beta chains below come from one sample, sequenced in a study of T cell repertoires in aging, cancer and after chemotherapy. Amplification of TCR beta used genomic DNA extracted from peripheral blood. TRB rearrangements spanning V, D and J were amplified using mixed TRB-A/B primers. TCRdb re-called the multiplex PCR reads through MiXCR, storing one row per CDR3 protein. The sample records thousands of distinct CDR3 sequences, roughly a quarter being singletons. Sequences were obtained from blood. The receptors originated from a human donor with a solid tumor.

The chain couples TRBV20-1 to TRBJ2-5; 8 bases fit TRBD2. Per the germline V gene, CDR1 is DFQATT and CDR2 is SNEGSKA (reference sequence). This CDR3 is 14 amino acids long. V shed 7 bases, J shed 5 bases, and the junction held 12 bases outside the gene matches. CDR3 protein: CSVPGLGMSETQYF. The DNA for the CDR3 is TGCAGTGTACCGGGACTAGGAATGTCGGAGACCCAGTACTTC.

This clonotype is labeled as medium-sized. The chain has TRBV10-3 and TRBJ2-1, with a possible D match to TRBD1 (5 bases). The germline V gene has CDR1 ENHRY and CDR2 SYGVKD. Trimming removed 4 bases from V and 3 bases from J, with 7 bases in between. The CDR3 contains 13 residues. The CDR3 sequence: CAISADSYNEQFF. The CDR3 DNA reads TGTGCCATCAGTGCTGACAGCTACAATGAGCAGTTCTTC.

The chain joins TRBV6-2 or TRBV6-3 to TRBJ2-3; 13 nucleotides line up with TRBD2. The germline V gene has CDR1 MNHEY and CDR2 SVGEGT. Trimming cost V 8 bases and J 4 bases; bases outside gene matches: 6. CDR3 size: 15 residues. The CDR3 protein is CASELAGGRADTQYF. The CDR3 DNA sequence: TGTGCCAGCGAACTAGCGGGGGGGCGGGCAGATACGCAGTATTTT.

In this sample, this clonotype is medium-sized (0.01 to 0.1%). The chain combines TRBV6-2 or TRBV6-3 with TRBJ1-5, with 7 nucleotides matching TRBD1. CDR1 and CDR2 (germline): MNHEY, SVGEGT. This CDR3 has 18 amino acids. The trim removed 0 bases at V and 2 bases at J, leaving 10 bases unmatched. CDR3 in DNA: TGTGCCAGCAGTTACTCACCGGGACAGCGGCAGGGCAATCAGCCCCAGCATTTT. Translating gives CASSYSPGQRQGNQPQHF.

This clonotype was observed a few times. J is TRBJ2-1 and V is TRBV4-3, with TRBD1 as a possible D gene (6 bases). This CDR3 region has 16 residues. Germline V gene data show CDR1 as LGHNA and CDR2 as YSLEER. Trimming shortened V by 0 bases and J by 1 base, and 10 bases separated the two germline ends. The CDR3 reads CASSQDQQGSYNEQFF. The CDR3 coding sequence is TGCGCCAGCAGCCAAGATCAACAGGGATCCTACAATGAGCAGTTCTTC.

By sample share, this clonotype is medium-sized. The chain recombines TRBV6-5 with TRBJ2-1, with TRBD2 matching 8 bases. Germline-derived CDR1 and CDR2 are MNHEY and SVGAGI. Trimming cost V 5 bases and J 9 bases; bases outside gene matches: 3. The CDR3 spans 12 residues. CDR3 residues: CASSATSGEQFF. CDR3 coding DNA: TGTGCCAGCAGTGCCACTAGCGGTGAGCAGTTCTTC.

The chain employs TRBV18 and TRBJ2-3, with 9 bases identical to TRBD2. This CDR3 spans 18 amino acids. V was pared by 8 bases and J by 2 bases, with 17 bases of the junction left unmatched. CDR1 and CDR2 from the germline V gene are KGHSH and LQKENI. The CDR3 here is CASSVAFSSGGITDTQYF. In DNA, the CDR3 is TGTGCCAGCAGCGTAGCGTTTTCAAGCGGGGGGATCACAGATACGCAGTATTTT.

This clonotype rates as large. The chain joins TRBV19 to TRBJ2-1; D perhaps matches TRBD2 (6 bases). Germline CDR1 and CDR2: LNHDA and SQIVND (reference sequence). Trimming stripped 4 bases from V and 5 bases from J, with 12 bases between. CDR3 length: 14 amino acids. CDR3 sequence: CASSTSGLDNEQFF. DNA of the CDR3: TGTGCCAGTAGTACCTCGGGACTGGACAATGAGCAGTTCTTC.

This clonotype has more than one count but fewer than ten. The J gene is TRBJ2-1, the V gene TRBV21-1; the DNA was not used to check the table's D call, TRBD1. TRBV21-1 is a documented pseudogene. The CDR3 consists of 17 residues. The CDR3 DNA is TGTGCCAGCAGCAAAGGTCCCCTCTGTCGATGTTACAATGAGCAGTTCTTC. Translated: CASSKGPLCRCYNEQFF.

Judged by abundance, this clonotype is medium-sized (0.01 to 0.1%). The chain carries TRBV5-6 and TRBJ1-6; a weak D match, TRBD1 (5 bases). Germline CDR1 is SGHDT and CDR2 is YYEEEE. CDR3 length: 17 amino acids. The germline V and J ends were trimmed by 1 base and 5 bases, with 16 bases remaining between them. The CDR3 reads CASSLILGGLNNSPLHF. CDR3 nucleotides: TGTGCCAGCAGCTTGATTTTGGGGGGTCTTAATAATTCACCCCTCCACTTT.

V gene TRBV28 combines with J gene TRBJ1-2; weak D call: TRBD1 (6 bases). The germline V and J ends were trimmed by 7 bases and 6 bases, with 15 bases remaining between them. This CDR3 region has 13 residues. The germline V gene encodes CDR1 MDHEN and CDR2 SYDVKM. The CDR3 region has the DNA TGTGCCAGCACCGATAAACAGGGTAATGGCTACACCTTC. Protein sequence: CASTDKQGNGYTF.

This clonotype turned up a few times. The chain employs TRBV7-6 and TRBJ1-1; 10 bases line up with TRBD1. Unmatched junction bases numbered 2, after V lost 2 bases and J lost 5 bases. CDR3 length: 14 residues. Germline lookup yields CDR1 SGHVS and CDR2 FNYEAQ. The CDR3 spells CASSLPGQGTEAFF. In DNA, the CDR3 is TGTGCCAGCAGCTTACCGGGACAGGGGACTGAAGCTTTCTTT. Supplemented by reference TRBV7-6 and TRBJ1-1, the full variable domain reads GAGVSQSPRYKVTKRGQDVALRCDPISGHVSLYWYRQALGQGPEFLTYFNYEAQQDKSGLPNDRFSAERPEGSISTLTIQRTEQRDSAMYRCASSLPGQGTEAFFGQGTRLTVV.

V gene TRBV5-1 combines with J gene TRBJ2-2; D is possibly TRBD1 (5 bases). The germline V and J ends were trimmed by 0 bases and 3 bases, with 9 bases remaining between them. CDR3 size: 15 residues. Germline V gives CDR1 SGHRS, CDR2 YFSETQ. As DNA, the CDR3 is TGCGCCAGCAGCTTGGGGGGCGAGTACACCGGGGAGCTGTTTTTT. Its translation: CASSLGGEYTGELFF.

By sample share, this clonotype is medium-sized. The genes are TRBV6-1 and TRBJ2-5; no definite D call. Trimming stripped 7 bases from V and 1 base from J, with 10 bases between. This CDR3 region has 13 residues. Per germline, CDR1 MNHNS and CDR2 SASEGT. CDR3 sequence: CASTLGFQETQYF. CDR3 in DNA: TGTGCCAGCACCTTGGGTTTCCAAGAGACCCAGTACTTC.

This clonotype is classed as medium-sized. This rearrangement joins TRBV12-3 or TRBV12-4 to TRBJ2-1; unclear D gene. This CDR3 has 12 amino acids. Trimming took off 5 bases at V and 5 bases at J, with 7 bases between the two ends. In DNA form, the CDR3 reads TGTGCCAGCAGTGCTCGGAACAATGAGCAGTTCTTC. Residues: CASSARNNEQFF.

This clonotype is judged medium-sized. This chain uses TRBV14 with TRBJ2-2; no clear D gene. The V gene lost 0 bases and the J gene lost 9 bases, with 5 bases spanning the gap. Germline V lookup: CDR1 SGHDN, CDR2 FVKESK. This CDR3 has 12 amino acids. For the CDR3, the DNA is TGTGCCAGCAGCCAAGATTGGAGGGAGCTGTTTTTT. Encoded protein: CASSQDWRELFF.